These T cell receptor beta chains were read from a single sample in a study of cytomegalovirus exposure and HLA in healthy donors. Using immunoSEQ multiplex PCR, the repertoire was profiled, and TCRdb retains in-frame clones only, with some absent. The sample has roughly 100,000 clones; nearly 15% are singletons. Sequencing was carried out using PBMCs. The receptors originated from a female donor in good health and CMV-seronegative. The CDR3 runs from the conserved cysteine through the conserved F or W. The order of the fields is J gene, V gene, clone size, D gene, CDR3 DNA, CDR3 protein. The D gene is left open where the match is weak. Clone size is stated in some rows and not others, as once, few, many or a class when expanded.

>TRBJ1-4|TRBV5-6|.|TRBD1
TGTGCCAGCAGCACCTTACAGGGGACGAATGAAAAACTGTTTTTT
CASSTLQGTNEKLFF
>TRBJ2-4|TRBV7-2|few|TRBD2
TGTGCCAGCAGCTTCAGCGGGAGAACCAAAAACATTCAGTACTTC
CASSFSGRTKNIQYF
>TRBJ1-1|TRBV25-1|few|.
TGTGCCAGCAGCCCTTACAGGGAGGGCACTGAAGCTTTCTTT
CASSPYREGTEAFF
>TRBJ1-5|TRBV21-1|.|.
TGTGCCAGCAGCCCCCGGACAGGGACCATCATGGATCAGCCCCAGCATTTT
CASSPRTGTIMDQPQHF
>TRBJ1-6|TRBV5-1|few|.
TGCGCCAGCAGCTTGGCAGGGGATCTTAATTCACCCCTCCACTTT
CASSLAGDLNSPLHF
>TRBJ1-1|TRBV6-5|.|.
TGTGCCAGCAGCCCCCAGGGGCTCATATCCGAAGCTTTCTTT
CASSPQGLISEAFF
>TRBJ2-7|TRBV11-1|few|TRBD2
TGTGCCAGCAGCTCGCGACTAGCGGGGCAACCCTACGAGCAGTACTTC
CASSSRLAGQPYEQYF
>TRBJ1-2|TRBV7-9|.|.
TGTGCCAGCAGCCCGCGGGACCGTGAGAGAAGGACCTTC
CASSPRDRERRTF
>TRBJ2-2|TRBV27|few|.
TGTGCCAGCAGTTTTCGGGAACCGTCGGAGCTGTTTTTT
CASSFREPSELFF
>TRBJ2-3|TRBV7-2|.|.
TGTGCCAGCAGCCTTAGCACAGATACGCAGTATTTT
CASSLSTDTQYF
>TRBJ1-2|TRBV30|few|TRBD1
TGTGCCTGGAACAGGGGGAACTATGGCTACACCTTC
CAWNRGNYGYTF
>TRBJ1-5|TRBV18|few|TRBD1
TGTGCCAGCTCACGGGACAGGGGAGGCAATCAGCCCCAGCATTTT
CASSRDRGGNQPQHF
>TRBJ2-1|TRBV6-5|.|.
TGTGCCAGCAGTTACTCCTTGACAGACTACAATGAGCAGTTCTTC
CASSYSLTDYNEQFF
>TRBJ2-5|TRBV4-3|.|TRBD2
TGCGCCAGCAGCCAAGTAGGGCCTAGCGGGACAGAGACCCAGTACTTC
CASSQVGPSGTETQYF
>TRBJ2-3|TRBV7-8|.|.
TGTGCCAGCAGCTTCGGGAGCCGAGCAGATACGCAGTATTTT
CASSFGSRADTQYF
>TRBJ2-7|TRBV11-1|few|.
TGTGCCAGCAGCTCGGACAGCTACGAGCAGTACTTC
CASSSDSYEQYF
>TRBJ2-5|TRBV6-1|.|TRBD1
TGTGCCAGCCAAGACAGGGTAGAGACCCAGTACTTC
CASQDRVETQYF
>TRBJ2-2|TRBV5-4|few|TRBD1
TGTGCCACCCAGACAGGGGGCGGACCGAACACCGGGGAGCTGTTTTTT
CATQTGGGPNTGELFF
>TRBJ2-1|TRBV9|.|.
TGTGCCAGCAGCGTCGGGACAGAGCAGTTCTTC
CASSVGTEQFF
>TRBJ1-1|TRBV6-4|.|TRBD1
TGTGCCAGCATCCCGGGGGGGACAGGGGGCGATAGGGGAGGAGGGGCTTTCTTT
CASIPGGTGGDRGGGAFF
>TRBJ2-7|TRBV5-6|few|TRBD1
TGTGCCAGCAGGGAGACAGGGAACGCGCAGTACTTC
CASRETGNAQYF
>TRBJ2-7|TRBV11-2|few|TRBD2
TGTGCCAGCAGCTTAGCTGGACTAGCGTTAGACGAGCAGTACTTC
CASSLAGLALDEQYF
>TRBJ2-1|TRBV29-1|few|TRBD1
TGCAGCGTTCTGGAACGGGACAGGGGGAACAATGAGCAGTTCTTC
CSVLERDRGNNEQFF
>TRBJ2-5|TRBV29-1|few|TRBD2
TGCAGCGTTGAAAGCGGGGGGGAGACCCAGTACTTC
CSVESGGETQYF
>TRBJ2-1|TRBV6-4|few|.
TGTGCCAGCAAAACCCGAGGCCAAGAGTATGAGCAGTTCTTC
CASKTRGQEYEQFF
>TRBJ1-2|TRBV28|.|TRBD1
TGTGCCAGCAGTTTATGGCAGGGGGCACCCGATGGCTACACCTTC
CASSLWQGAPDGYTF
>TRBJ2-6|TRBV2|few|TRBD1
TGTGCCAGCAGATCTAGGGGGCACGGGGCCAACGTCCTGACTTTC
CASRSRGHGANVLTF
>TRBJ2-7|TRBV27|.|.
TGTGCCAGCAGTCTACTCCTGAACTCCTACGAGCAGTACTTC
CASSLLLNSYEQYF
>TRBJ2-2|TRBV4-3|.|TRBD2
TGCGCCAGCAGCCAAGATCCCGGGACTAGTGGCGGGGAGCTGTTTTTT
CASSQDPGTSGGELFF
>TRBJ2-5|TRBV14|few|.
TGTGCCAGCAGCGGGCTGTTAGGGGCCCATGAGACCCAGTACTTC
CASSGLLGAHETQYF
>TRBJ2-3|TRBV4-3|few|.
TGCGCCAGCAGCCAAGAAGCCGGGGTAAATGCAGATACGCAGTATTTT
CASSQEAGVNADTQYF
>TRBJ2-2|TRBV6-5|.|.
TGTGCCAGCAGTTACCCCGGGTACACCGGGGAGCTGTTTTTT
CASSYPGYTGELFF
>TRBJ2-1|TRBV7-2|.|TRBD2
TGTGCCAGCAGCCAAAGGCCGGGACTAGCGGGAGTGGGGGAGCAGTTCTTC
CASSQRPGLAGVGEQFF
>TRBJ1-1|TRBV15|.|TRBD1
TGTGCCACCAGCAGGGCTGACAGGGGGTGGGACACTGAAGCTTTCTTT
CATSRADRGWDTEAFF
>TRBJ2-1|TRBV9|few|TRBD2
TGTGCCAGCAGCCTCCTTACTAGCGGACTTTACAATGAGCAGTTCTTC
CASSLLTSGLYNEQFF
>TRBJ1-1|TRBV27|.|TRBD1
TGTGCCAGCAGTATAGGGACAGGTGAAGCTTTCTTT
CASSIGTGEAFF
>TRBJ1-2|TRBV4-3|.|.
TGCGCCAGCAGCCAAGATCTAGCCCAAAATGGCTACACCTTC
CASSQDLAQNGYTF
>TRBJ2-1|TRBV27|few|TRBD2
TGTGCCAGCAGTTTACCGGGACTAGCGGCTTCCTACAATGAGCAGTTCTTC
CASSLPGLAASYNEQFF
>TRBJ1-1|TRBV7-9|few|.
TGTGCCAGCAGCTTAGCTGGGGGAGGAGGCACTGAAGCTTTCTTT
CASSLAGGGGTEAFF
>TRBJ2-1|TRBV4-3|few|TRBD1
TGCGCCAGCAGCCAAGGGTTGGGACAGGGACCCCTTCGTTCCTACAATGAGCAGTTCTTC
CASSQGLGQGPLRSYNEQFF